The source of this TCR beta chain is a study of OX40 agonist ivuxolimab in advanced cancers. Overall study: Three patients had partial responses: one hepatocellular carcinoma, two cutaneous melanoma.

V was pared by 1 base and J by 4 bases, with 14 bases between. Germline V gene sequence: CDR1 MGHRA, CDR2 YSYEKL. This CDR3 contains 16 residues. Profiling relied on immunoSEQ multiplex PCR, and the TCRdb table lists in-frame clones only, not all of them. Of just under 65,000 clones listed, about 89% are singletons. The study, taken as a whole, reports: Still undetermined is the antigen specificity of the expanded peripheral T cells.

This clone is a singleton in its sample. The antigen is unknown. The source material was CD4+ or CD8+ T cells sorted from blood, sampled in a trial of the OX40 agonist ivuxolimab. This receptor was taken from an adult with an advanced solid tumor such as melanoma, head and neck, liver or kidney cancer. This sequence joins TRBV4-1 and TRBJ1-3; D is undetermined. This chain's CDR3 is CASSQVALRGGNTIYF. CDR3 coding DNA: TGCGCCAGCAGCCAAGTGGCCCTGCGCGGGGGAAACACCATATATTTT.